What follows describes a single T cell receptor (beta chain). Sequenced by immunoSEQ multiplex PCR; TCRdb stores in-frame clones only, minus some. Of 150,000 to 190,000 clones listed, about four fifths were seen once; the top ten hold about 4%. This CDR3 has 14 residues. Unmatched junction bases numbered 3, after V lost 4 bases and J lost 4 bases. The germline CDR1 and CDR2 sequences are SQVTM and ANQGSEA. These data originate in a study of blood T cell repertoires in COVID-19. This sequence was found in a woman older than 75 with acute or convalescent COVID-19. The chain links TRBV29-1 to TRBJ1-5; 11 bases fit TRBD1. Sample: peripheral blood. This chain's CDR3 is CSVAGTGGNQPQHF. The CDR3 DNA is TGCAGCGTTGCCGGGACAGGGGGGAATCAGCCCCAGCATTTT.